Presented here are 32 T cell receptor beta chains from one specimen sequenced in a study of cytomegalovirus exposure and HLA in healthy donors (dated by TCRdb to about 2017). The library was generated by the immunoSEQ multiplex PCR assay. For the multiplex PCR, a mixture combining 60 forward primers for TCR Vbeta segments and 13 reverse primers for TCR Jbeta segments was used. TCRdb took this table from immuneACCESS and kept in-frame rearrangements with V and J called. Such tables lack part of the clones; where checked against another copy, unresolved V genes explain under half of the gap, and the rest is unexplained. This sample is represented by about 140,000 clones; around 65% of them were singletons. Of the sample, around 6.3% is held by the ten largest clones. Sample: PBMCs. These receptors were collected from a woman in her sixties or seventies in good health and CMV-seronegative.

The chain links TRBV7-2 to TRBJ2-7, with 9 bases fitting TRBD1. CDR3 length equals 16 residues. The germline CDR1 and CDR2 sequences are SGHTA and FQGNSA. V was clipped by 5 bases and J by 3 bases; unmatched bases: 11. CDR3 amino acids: CASSVSTGTGLYEQYF. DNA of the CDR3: TGTGCCAGCAGCGTATCGACCGGGACAGGGCTCTACGAGCAGTACTTC.

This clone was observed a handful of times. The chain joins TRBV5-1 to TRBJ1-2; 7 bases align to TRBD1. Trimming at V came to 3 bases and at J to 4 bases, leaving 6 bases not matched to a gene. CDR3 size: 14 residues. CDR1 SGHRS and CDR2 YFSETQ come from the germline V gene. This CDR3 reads CASSSRGEAYGYTF. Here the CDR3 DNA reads TGCGCCAGCAGCTCCAGGGGGGAGGCCTATGGCTACACCTTC. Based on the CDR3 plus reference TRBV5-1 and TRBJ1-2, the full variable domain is KAGVTQTPRYLIKTRGQQVTLSCSPISGHRSVSWYQQTPGQGLQFLFEYFSETQRNKGNFPGRFSGRQFSNSRSEMNVSTLELGDSALYLCASSSRGEAYGYTFGSGTRLTVV.

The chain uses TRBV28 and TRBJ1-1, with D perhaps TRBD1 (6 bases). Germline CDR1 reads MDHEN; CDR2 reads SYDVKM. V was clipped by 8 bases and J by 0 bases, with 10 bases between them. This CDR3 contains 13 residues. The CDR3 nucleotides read TGTGCCAGCCGCGGACAGATGAACACTGAAGCTTTCTTT. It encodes CASRGQMNTEAFF.

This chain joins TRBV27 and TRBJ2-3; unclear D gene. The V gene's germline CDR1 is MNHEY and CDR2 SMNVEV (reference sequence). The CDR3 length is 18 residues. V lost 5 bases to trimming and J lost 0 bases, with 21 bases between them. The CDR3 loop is CASSLQVVLGSSTDTQYF. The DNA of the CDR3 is TGTGCCAGCAGTCTCCAGGTCGTATTGGGCTCTAGCACAGATACGCAGTATTTT.

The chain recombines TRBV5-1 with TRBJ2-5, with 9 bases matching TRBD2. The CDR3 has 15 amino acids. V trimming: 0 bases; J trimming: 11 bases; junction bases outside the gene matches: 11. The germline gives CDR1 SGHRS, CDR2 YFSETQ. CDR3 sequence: CASSLAAGGPQEQYF. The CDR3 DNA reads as TGCGCCAGCAGCTTGGCGGCGGGGGGGCCGCAAGAGCAGTACTTC. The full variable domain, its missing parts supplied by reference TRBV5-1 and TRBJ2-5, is KAGVTQTPRYLIKTRGQQVTLSCSPISGHRSVSWYQQTPGQGLQFLFEYFSETQRNKGNFPGRFSGRQFSNSRSEMNVSTLELGDSALYLCASSLAAGGPQEQYFGPGTRLLVL.

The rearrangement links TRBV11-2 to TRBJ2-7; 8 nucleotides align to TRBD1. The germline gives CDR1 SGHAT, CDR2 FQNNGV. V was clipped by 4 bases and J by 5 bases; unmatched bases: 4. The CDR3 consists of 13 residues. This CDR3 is CASSSRGLNEQYF. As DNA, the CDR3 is TGTGCCAGCAGCTCCAGGGGGCTGAACGAGCAGTACTTC.

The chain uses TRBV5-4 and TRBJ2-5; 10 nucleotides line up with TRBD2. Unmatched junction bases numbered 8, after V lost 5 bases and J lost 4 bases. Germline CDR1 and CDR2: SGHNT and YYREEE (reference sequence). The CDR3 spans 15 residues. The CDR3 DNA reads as TGTGCCAGCAGGGGGGTGAGCGGGGGGGGAGAGACCCAGTACTTC. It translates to CASRGVSGGGETQYF.

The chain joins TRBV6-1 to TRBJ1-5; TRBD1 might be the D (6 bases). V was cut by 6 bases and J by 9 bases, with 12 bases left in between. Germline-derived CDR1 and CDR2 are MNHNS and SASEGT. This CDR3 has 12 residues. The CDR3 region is CASRETGRPQHF. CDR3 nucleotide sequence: TGTGCCAGCAGGGAGACAGGCCGGCCCCAGCATTTT.

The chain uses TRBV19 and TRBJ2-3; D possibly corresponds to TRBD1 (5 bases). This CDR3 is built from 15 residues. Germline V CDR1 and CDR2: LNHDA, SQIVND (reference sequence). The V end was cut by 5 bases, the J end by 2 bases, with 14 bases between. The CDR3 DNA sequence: TGTGCCAGTAGTTTCCGCCAGGGCGCCACAGATACGCAGTATTTT. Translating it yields CASSFRQGATDTQYF.

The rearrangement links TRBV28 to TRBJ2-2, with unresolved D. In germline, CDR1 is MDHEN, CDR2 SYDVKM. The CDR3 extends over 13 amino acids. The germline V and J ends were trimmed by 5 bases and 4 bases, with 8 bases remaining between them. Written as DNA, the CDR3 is TGTGCCAGCAGTCCCCATAGCACCGGGGAGCTGTTTTTT. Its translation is CASSPHSTGELFF.

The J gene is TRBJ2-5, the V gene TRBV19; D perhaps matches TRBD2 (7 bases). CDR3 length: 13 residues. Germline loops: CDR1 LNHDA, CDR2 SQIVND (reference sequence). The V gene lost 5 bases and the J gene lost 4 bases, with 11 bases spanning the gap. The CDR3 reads CASSRGAAETQYF. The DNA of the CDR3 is TGTGCCAGTAGTCGGGGGGCTGCAGAGACCCAGTACTTC. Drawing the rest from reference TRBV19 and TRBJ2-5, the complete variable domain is DGGITQSPKYLFRKEGQNVTLSCEQNLNHDAMYWYRQDPGQGLRLIYYSQIVNDFQKGDIAEGYSVSREKKESFPLTVTSAQKNPTAFYLCASSRGAAETQYFGPGTRLLVL.

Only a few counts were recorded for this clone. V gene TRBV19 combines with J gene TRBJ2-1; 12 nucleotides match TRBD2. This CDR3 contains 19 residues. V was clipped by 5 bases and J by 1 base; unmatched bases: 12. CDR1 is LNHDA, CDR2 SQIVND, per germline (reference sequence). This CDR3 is CASSVQGRLAGGSYNEQFF. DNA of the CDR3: TGTGCCAGTAGTGTCCAGGGAAGGCTAGCGGGAGGGTCCTACAATGAGCAGTTCTTC.

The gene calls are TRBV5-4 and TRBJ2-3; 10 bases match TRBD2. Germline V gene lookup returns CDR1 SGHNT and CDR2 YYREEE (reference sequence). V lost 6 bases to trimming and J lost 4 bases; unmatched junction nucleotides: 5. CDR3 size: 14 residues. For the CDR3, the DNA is TGTGCCAGCAACCTAGCGGGGGTAGCAGATACGCAGTATTTT. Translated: CASNLAGVADTQYF.

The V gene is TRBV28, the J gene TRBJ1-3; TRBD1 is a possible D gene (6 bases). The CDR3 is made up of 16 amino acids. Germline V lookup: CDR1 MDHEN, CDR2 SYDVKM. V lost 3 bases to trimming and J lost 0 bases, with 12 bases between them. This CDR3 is CASSFADRFSGNTIYF. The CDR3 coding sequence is TGTGCCAGCAGTTTCGCGGACAGATTCTCTGGAAACACCATATATTTT.

As DNA, the CDR3 is TGTGCCAGCAGCCTCTCCTCCGGGGACTCCTCCTACGAGCAGTACTTC. It codes for CASSLSSGDSSYEQYF. This rearrangement joins TRBV4-2 to TRBJ2-7; possible D gene TRBD2, 6 bases. V was cut by 4 bases and J by 0 bases, with 16 bases left in between. The germline V gene encodes CDR1 LGHNA and CDR2 YNFKEQ. The CDR3 extends over 16 amino acids.

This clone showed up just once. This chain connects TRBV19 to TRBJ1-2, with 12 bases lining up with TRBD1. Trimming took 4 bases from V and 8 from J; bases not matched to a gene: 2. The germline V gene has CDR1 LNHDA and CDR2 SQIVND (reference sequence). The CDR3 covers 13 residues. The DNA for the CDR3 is TGTGCCAGTAGTACCGGGACAGGGGGCGGCTACACCTTC. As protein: CASSTGTGGGYTF.

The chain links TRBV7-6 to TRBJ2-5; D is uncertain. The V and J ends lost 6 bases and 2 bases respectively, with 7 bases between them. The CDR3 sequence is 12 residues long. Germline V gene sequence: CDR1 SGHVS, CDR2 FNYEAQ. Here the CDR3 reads CASSYVQETQYF. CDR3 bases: TGTGCCAGCAGTTATGTACAAGAGACCCAGTACTTC.

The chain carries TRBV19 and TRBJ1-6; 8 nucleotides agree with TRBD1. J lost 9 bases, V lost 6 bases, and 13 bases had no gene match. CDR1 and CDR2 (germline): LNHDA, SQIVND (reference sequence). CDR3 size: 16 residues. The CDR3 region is CASRPRRGRFPSPLHF. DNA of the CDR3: TGTGCCAGTAGGCCCCGCAGGGGGCGCTTTCCTTCACCCCTCCACTTT.

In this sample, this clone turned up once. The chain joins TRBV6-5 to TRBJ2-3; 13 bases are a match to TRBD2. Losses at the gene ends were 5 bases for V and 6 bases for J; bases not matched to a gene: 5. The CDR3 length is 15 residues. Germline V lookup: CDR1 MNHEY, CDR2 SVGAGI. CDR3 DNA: TGTGCCAGCAGTAGTGGACTAGCGGGAGTTGATACGCAGTATTTT. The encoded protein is CASSSGLAGVDTQYF.

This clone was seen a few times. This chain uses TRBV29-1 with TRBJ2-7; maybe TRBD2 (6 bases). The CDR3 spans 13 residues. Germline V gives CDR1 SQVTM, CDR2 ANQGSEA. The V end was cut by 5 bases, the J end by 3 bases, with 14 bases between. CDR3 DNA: TGCAGCGTTCTCGGGGGTTACAGCTACGAGCAGTACTTC. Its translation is CSVLGGYSYEQYF.

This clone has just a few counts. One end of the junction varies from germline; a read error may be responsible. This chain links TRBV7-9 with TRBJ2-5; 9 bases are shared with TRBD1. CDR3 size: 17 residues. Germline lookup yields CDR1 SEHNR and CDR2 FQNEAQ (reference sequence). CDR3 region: CSSSPQDRGILQETQYF. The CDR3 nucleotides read TGTTCCAGCAGCCCACAAGACAGGGGGATTCTCCAAGAGACCCAGTACTTC.

In nucleotides, the CDR3 is TGTGCCAGCAGACCAACAGGGGGCTCATCACCCCTCCACTTT. It specifies CASRPTGGSSPLHF. The rearrangement uses TRBV7-9 and TRBJ1-6; 9 bases are a match to TRBD1. This CDR3 is built from 14 residues. Per germline, CDR1 SEHNR and CDR2 FQNEAQ (reference sequence). J was trimmed by 10 bases and V by 6 bases; bases with no gene match: 7.

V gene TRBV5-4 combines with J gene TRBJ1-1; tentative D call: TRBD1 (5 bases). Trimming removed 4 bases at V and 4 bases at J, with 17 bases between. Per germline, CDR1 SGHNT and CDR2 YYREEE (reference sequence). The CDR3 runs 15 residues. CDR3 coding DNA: TGTGCCAGCAGCCCTGGACACCTCGTTGGCACTGAAGCTTTCTTT. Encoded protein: CASSPGHLVGTEAFF.

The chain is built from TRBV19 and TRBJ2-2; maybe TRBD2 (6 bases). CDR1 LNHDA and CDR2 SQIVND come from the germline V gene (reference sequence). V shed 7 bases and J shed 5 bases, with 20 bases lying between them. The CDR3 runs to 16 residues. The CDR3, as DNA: TGTGCCAGTACCCAACAGCGGGCTTTACGAACCGGGGAGCTGTTTTTT. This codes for CASTQQRALRTGELFF.

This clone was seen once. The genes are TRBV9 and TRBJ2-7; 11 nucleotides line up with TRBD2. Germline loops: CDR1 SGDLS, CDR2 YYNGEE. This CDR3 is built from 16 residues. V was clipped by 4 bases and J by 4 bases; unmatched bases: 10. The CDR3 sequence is CASSSRLAGGGYEQYF. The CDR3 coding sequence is TGTGCCAGCAGCTCCCGCCTAGCGGGAGGTGGGTACGAGCAGTACTTC.

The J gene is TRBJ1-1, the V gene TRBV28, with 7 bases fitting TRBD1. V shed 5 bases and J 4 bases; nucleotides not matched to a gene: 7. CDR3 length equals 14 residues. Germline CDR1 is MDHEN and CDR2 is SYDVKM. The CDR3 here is CASSKDRVVTEAFF. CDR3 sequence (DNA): TGTGCCAGCAGTAAAGACAGGGTAGTCACTGAAGCTTTCTTT.

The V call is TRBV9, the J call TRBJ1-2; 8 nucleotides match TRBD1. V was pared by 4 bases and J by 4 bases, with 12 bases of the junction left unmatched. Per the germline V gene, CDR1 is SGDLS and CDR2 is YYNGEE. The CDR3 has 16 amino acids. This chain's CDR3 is CASSTTGQGLSYGYTF. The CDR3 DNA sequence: TGTGCCAGCAGCACTACTGGACAGGGCCTTTCCTATGGCTACACCTTC. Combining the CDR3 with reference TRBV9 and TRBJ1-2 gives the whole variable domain DSGVTQTPKHLITATGQRVTLRCSPRSGDLSVYWYQQSLDQGLQFLIQYYNGEERAKGNILERFSAQQFPDLHSELNLSSLELGDSALYFCASSTTGQGLSYGYTFGSGTRLTVV.

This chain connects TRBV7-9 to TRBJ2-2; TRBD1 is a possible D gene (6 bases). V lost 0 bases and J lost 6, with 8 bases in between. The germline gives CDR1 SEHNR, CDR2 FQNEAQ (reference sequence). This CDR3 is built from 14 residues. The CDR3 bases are TGTGCCAGCAGCTTAGCGTGGGGGCCCGGGGAGCTGTTTTTT. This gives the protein CASSLAWGPGELFF.

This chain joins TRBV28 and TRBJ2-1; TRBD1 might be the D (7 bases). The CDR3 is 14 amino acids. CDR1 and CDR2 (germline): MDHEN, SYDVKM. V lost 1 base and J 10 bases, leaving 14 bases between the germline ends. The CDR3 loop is CASSLSAGGREQFF. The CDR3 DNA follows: TGTGCCAGCAGTTTATCGGCAGGGGGGCGCGAGCAGTTCTTC.

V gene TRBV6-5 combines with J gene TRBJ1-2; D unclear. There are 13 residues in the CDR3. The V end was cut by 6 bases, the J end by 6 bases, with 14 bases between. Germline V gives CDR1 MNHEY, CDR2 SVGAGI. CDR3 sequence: CASRRLGPHGYTF. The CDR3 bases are TGTGCCAGCAGACGACTAGGGCCTCATGGCTACACCTTC.

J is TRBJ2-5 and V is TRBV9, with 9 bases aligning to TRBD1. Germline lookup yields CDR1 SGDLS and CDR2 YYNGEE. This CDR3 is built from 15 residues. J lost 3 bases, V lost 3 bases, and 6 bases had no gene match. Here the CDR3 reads CASSAKGQGKETQYF. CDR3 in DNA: TGTGCCAGCAGCGCCAAGGGACAGGGTAAAGAGACCCAGTACTTC. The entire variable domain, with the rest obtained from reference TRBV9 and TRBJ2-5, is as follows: DSGVTQTPKHLITATGQRVTLRCSPRSGDLSVYWYQQSLDQGLQFLIQYYNGEERAKGNILERFSAQQFPDLHSELNLSSLELGDSALYFCASSAKGQGKETQYFGPGTRLLVL.

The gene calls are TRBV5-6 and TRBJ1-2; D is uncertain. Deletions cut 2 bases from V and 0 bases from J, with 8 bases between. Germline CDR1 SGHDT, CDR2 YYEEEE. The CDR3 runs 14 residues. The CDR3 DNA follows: TGTGCCAGCAGCTTTGTCAAGCCTAACTATGGCTACACCTTC. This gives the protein CASSFVKPNYGYTF.